This T cell receptor beta chain stems from a study of T cells in Graves' hyperthyroidism and ophthalmopathy. This clonotype was detected many times. V was pared by 3 bases and J by 0 bases, with 12 bases between. The CDR3 is 17 amino acids. The source material, RNA transcripts, was used to amplify TCR beta CDR3 regions. An initial round of RT-PCR targeting the TCR CDR3 relied on the HTBI primer set. TCRdb passed the multiplex PCR reads through MiXCR, listing each CDR3 protein once. Here the sample spans around 250,000 distinct CDR3 sequences, more than 12% being singletons. The chain carries TRBV12-3 or TRBV12-4 and TRBJ2-6; D call uncertain. The origin of this receptor is a woman aged 40 to 50 with Graves' hyperthyroidism that later progressed to Graves' ophthalmopathy. The sequenced sample consisted of blood. CDR3 DNA: TGTGCCAGCAGTTTCATGGGCCCTATCTCTGGGGCCAACGTCCTGACTTTC. It encodes CASSFMGPISGANVLTF.